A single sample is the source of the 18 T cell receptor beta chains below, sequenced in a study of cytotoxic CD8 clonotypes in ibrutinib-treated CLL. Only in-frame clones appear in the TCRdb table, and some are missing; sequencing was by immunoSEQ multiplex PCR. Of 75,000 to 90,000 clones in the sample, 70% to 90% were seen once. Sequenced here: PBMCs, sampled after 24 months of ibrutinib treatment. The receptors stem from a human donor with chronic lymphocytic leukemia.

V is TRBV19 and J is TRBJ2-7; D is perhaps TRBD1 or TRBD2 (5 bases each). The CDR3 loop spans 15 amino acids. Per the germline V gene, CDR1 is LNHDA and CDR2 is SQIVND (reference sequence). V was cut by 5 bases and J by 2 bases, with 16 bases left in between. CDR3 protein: CASSPRGGITYEQYF. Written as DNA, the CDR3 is TGTGCCAGTAGTCCCCGGGGCGGAATTACCTACGAGCAGTACTTC.

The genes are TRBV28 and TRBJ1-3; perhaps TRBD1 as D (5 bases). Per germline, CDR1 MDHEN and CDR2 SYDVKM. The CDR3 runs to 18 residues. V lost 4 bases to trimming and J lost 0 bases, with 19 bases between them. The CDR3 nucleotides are TGTGCCAGCAGTTCCCCGGAGGGCTGGGGGGGCTCTGGAAACACCATATATTTT. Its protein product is CASSSPEGWGGSGNTIYF.

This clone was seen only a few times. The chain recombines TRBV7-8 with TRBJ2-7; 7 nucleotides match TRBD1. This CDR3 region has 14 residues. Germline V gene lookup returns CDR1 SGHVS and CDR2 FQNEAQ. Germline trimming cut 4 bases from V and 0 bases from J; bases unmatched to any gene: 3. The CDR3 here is CASSSAGGSYEQYF. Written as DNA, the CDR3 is TGTGCCAGCAGCTCCGCAGGGGGCTCCTACGAGCAGTACTTC.

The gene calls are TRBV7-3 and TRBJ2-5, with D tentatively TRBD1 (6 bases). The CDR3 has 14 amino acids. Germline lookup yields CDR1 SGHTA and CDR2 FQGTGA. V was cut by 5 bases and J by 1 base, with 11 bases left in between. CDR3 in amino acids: CASSPQGFQETQYF. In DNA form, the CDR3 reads TGTGCCAGCAGCCCACAGGGATTCCAAGAGACCCAGTACTTC.

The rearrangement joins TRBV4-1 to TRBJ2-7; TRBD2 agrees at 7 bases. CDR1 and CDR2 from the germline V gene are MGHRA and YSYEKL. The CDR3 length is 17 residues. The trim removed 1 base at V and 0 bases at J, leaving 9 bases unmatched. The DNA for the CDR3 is TGCGCCAGCAGCCAAGGGATACTAGCGAGGGACTCCTACGAGCAGTACTTC. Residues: CASSQGILARDSYEQYF.

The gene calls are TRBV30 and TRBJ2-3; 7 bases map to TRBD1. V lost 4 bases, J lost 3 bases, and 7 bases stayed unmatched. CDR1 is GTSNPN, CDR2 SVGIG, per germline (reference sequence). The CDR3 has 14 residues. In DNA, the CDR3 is TGTGCCTGGAACGAAGGACAGGAAACAGATACGCAGTATTTT. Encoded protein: CAWNEGQETDTQYF.

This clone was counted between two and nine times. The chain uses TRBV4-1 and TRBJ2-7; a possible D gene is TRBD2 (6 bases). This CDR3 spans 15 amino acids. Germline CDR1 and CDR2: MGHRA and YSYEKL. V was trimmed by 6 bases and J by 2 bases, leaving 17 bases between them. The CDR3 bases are TGCGCCAGCAGTCCGCTCGTGGGGGGAGCCTACGAGCAGTACTTC. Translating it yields CASSPLVGGAYEQYF.

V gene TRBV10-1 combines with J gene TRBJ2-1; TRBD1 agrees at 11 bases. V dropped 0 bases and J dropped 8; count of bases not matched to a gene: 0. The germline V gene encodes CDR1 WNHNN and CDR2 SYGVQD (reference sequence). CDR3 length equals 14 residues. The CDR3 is CASSESGQGDEQFF. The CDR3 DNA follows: TGCGCCAGCAGTGAGTCGGGACAGGGGGATGAGCAGTTCTTC.

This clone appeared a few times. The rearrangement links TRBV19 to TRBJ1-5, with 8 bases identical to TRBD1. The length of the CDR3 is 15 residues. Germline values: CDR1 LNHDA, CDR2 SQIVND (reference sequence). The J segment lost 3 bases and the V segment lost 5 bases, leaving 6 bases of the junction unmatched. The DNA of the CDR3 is TGTGCCAGTAGTGCCGGACAGGGCTTCAATCAGCCCCAGCATTTT. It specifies CASSAGQGFNQPQHF.

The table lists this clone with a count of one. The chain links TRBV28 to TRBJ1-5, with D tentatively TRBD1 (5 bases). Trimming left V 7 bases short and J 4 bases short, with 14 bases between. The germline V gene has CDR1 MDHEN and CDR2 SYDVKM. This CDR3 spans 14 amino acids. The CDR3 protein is CASKIDSLNQPQHF. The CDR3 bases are TGTGCCAGCAAAATAGACAGCCTTAATCAGCCCCAGCATTTT. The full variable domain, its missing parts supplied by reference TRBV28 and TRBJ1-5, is DVKVTQSSRYLVKRTGEKVFLECVQDMDHENMFWYRQDPGLGLRLIYFSYDVKMKEKGDIPEGYSVSREKKERFSLILESASTNQTSMYLCASKIDSLNQPQHFGDGTRLSIL.

The CDR3 DNA reads as TGTGCCAGCAGCTGGGACAGGGAAGATACGCAGTATTTT. It translates to CASSWDREDTQYF. The chain couples TRBV5-5 to TRBJ2-3; 9 positions agree with TRBD1. Germline CDR1 and CDR2: SGHKS and YYEKEE (reference sequence). After removal of 3 bases from V and 5 bases from J, the junction contained 1 base not matched to a gene. The CDR3 spans 13 residues.

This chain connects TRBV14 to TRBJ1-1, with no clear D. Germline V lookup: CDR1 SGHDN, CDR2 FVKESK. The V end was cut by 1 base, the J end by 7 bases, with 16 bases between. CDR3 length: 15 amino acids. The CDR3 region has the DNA TGTGCCAGCAGCCAAGGGGTAATTGGGGTCCTTGAAGCTTTCTTT. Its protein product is CASSQGVIGVLEAFF. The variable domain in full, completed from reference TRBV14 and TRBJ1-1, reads EAGVTQFPSHSVIEKGQTVTLRCDPISGHDNLYWYRRVMGKEIKFLLHFVKESKQDESGMPNNRFLAERTGGTYSTLKVQPAELEDSGVYFCASSQGVIGVLEAFFGQGTRLTVV.

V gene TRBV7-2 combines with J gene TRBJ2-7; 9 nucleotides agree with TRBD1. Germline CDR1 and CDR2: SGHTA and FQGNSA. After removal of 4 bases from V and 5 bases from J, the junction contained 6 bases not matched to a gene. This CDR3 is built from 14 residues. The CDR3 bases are TGTGCCAGCAGCTACACAGGGGGCCTTGACGAGCAGTACTTC. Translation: CASSYTGGLDEQYF.

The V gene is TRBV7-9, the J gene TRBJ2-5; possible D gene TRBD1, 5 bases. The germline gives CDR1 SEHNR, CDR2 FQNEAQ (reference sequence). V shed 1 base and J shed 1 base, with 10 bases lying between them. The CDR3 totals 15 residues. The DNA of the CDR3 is TGTGCCAGCAGCTTAGTCCGACAGATCCAAGAGACCCAGTACTTC. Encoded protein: CASSLVRQIQETQYF.

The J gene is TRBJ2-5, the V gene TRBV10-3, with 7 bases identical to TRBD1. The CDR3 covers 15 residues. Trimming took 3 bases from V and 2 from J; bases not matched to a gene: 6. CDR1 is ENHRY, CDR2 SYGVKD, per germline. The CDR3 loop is CAISDAMTGQETQYF. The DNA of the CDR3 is TGTGCCATCAGTGACGCCATGACAGGGCAAGAGACCCAGTACTTC.

The CDR3 here is CASSSVAGEAVETQYF. The CDR3 nucleotides read TGTGCCAGCAGTTCCGTAGCGGGGGAGGCCGTGGAGACCCAGTACTTC. The V gene is TRBV13, the J gene TRBJ2-5; 9 nucleotides agree with TRBD2. Germline CDR1 PRHDT, CDR2 FYEKMQ (reference sequence). Trimming cost V 6 bases and J 5 bases; bases outside gene matches: 13. This CDR3 region has 16 residues.

CDR3 protein: CASSQDRVANEKLFF. As DNA, the CDR3 is TGTGCCAGCAGTCAAGACAGGGTAGCTAATGAAAAACTGTTTTTT. The V and J genes are TRBV28 and TRBJ1-4; TRBD1 aligns across 7 bases. Germline V gene data show CDR1 as MDHEN and CDR2 as SYDVKM. The CDR3 totals 15 residues. The V and J ends lost 5 bases and 3 bases, in that order; junction bases with no gene match: 6. The variable domain in full, completed from reference TRBV28 and TRBJ1-4, reads DVKVTQSSRYLVKRTGEKVFLECVQDMDHENMFWYRQDPGLGLRLIYFSYDVKMKEKGDIPEGYSVSREKKERFSLILESASTNQTSMYLCASSQDRVANEKLFFGSGTQLSVL.

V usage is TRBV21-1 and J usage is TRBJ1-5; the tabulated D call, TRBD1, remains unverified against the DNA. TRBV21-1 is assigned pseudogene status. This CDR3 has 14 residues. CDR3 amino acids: CASSIGQRDQPQHF. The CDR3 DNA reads TGTGCCAGCAGCATCGGACAGAGAGATCAGCCCCAGCATTTT.